The clone carrying this T cell receptor (beta chain) has only one observation. The germline V gene encodes CDR1 SGHVS and CDR2 FQNEAQ. V dropped 1 base and J dropped 2 bases, with 15 bases sitting between them. The CDR3 runs to 16 residues. The entry originates in a study of OX40 agonist ivuxolimab in advanced cancers. About the study: Dose-escalation patients had hepatocellular carcinoma, melanoma, renal cell or head and neck cancer. Three individuals attained partial responses, comprising one hepatocellular carcinoma case and two cutaneous melanoma cases.

The assay was immunoSEQ multiplex PCR, and TCRdb's table has in-frame clones only and misses some. The sample contains 50,000 or so clones, around 87% of which appear only once. This specimen was CD4+ or CD8+ T cells sorted from blood, taken in a trial of the OX40 agonist ivuxolimab. The TCR sequence derives from an adult with an advanced solid tumor such as melanoma, head and neck, liver or kidney cancer. V is TRBV7-8 and J is TRBJ2-7; D is possibly TRBD2 (6 bases). CDR3 in amino acids: CASSLDWRDSPYEQYF. CDR3 coding DNA: TGTGCCAGCAGCTTAGATTGGAGGGACTCTCCCTACGAGCAGTACTTC.